This T cell receptor (beta chain) came from a study of T cell responses to AZD1222 COVID-19 vaccine. Measured with immunoSEQ multiplex PCR; TCRdb has only the in-frame clones, and not every one. The sample consists of some 170,000 clones, approximately 90% of them appearing once. After removal of 6 bases from V and 6 bases from J, the junction contained 13 bases not matched to a gene. Looked up from germline, CDR1 is MNHEY and CDR2 is SMNVEV (reference sequence). The CDR3 totals 16 residues. This clonotype was sampled from an adult in good health. The sequencing here drew on peripheral blood, taken on day 0 of MenACWY control vaccination. The chain employs TRBV27 and TRBJ2-2, with 7 bases matching TRBD1. The CDR3 here is CASSYTTGAGAGELFF. DNA for the CDR3: TGTGCCAGCAGCTATACTACAGGGGCCGGTGCCGGGGAGCTGTTTTTT.